The clone carrying this T cell receptor beta chain was counted a few times. This sample was included in a study of blood T cell repertoires in COVID-19. Study-level information: COVID-19 samples, acute and convalescent, were from the United States, Italy and Spain. Nucleic acid was either cDNA or gDNA, and it came from T cells, B-cell-depleted T cells, or PBMCs.

The CDR3 contains 12 residues. Germline V lookup: CDR1 MRHNA, CDR2 SNTAGT. V lost 3 bases to trimming and J lost 11 bases; unmatched junction nucleotides: 5. In the authors' methods: How many nucleated cells were present was estimated from reference gene primer amplification. Repertoires were generated with immunoSEQ multiplex PCR, while TCRdb's copy carries only in-frame clones and drops some. V, J and clone size are taken as reported in that table, and D and trimming were inferred from the DNA itself. The sample contains 150,000 to 200,000 clones, about three quarters of which appear only once. V gene TRBV6-4 combines with J gene TRBJ2-3; TRBD1 agrees at 7 bases. The sequence came from a man between 65 and 79 years old with acute or convalescent COVID-19. The sample consisted of peripheral blood. The CDR3 DNA reads as TGTGCCAGCAGTGAACAGGGGCAAGGGCAGTATTTT. Translated: CASSEQGQGQYF.